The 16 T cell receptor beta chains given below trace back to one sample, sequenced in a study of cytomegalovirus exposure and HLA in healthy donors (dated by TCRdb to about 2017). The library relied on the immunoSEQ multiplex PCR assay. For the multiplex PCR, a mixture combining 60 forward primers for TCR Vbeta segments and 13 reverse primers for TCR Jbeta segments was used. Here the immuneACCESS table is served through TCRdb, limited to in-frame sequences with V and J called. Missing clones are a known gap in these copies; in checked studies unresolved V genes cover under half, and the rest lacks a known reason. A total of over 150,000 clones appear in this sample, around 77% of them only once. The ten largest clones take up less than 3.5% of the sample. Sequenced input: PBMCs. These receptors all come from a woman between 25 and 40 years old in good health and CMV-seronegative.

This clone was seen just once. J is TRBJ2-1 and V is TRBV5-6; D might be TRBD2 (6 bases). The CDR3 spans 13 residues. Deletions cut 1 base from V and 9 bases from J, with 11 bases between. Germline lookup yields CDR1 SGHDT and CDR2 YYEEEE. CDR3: CASSLMRGGEQFF. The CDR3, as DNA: TGTGCCAGCAGCTTGATGAGGGGAGGTGAGCAGTTCTTC. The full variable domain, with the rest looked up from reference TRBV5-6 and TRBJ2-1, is DAGVTQSPTHLIKTRGQQVTLRCSPKSGHDTVSWYQQALGQGPQFIFQYYEEEERQRGNFPDRFSGHQFPNYSSELNVNALLLGDSALYLCASSLMRGGEQFFGPGTRLTVL.

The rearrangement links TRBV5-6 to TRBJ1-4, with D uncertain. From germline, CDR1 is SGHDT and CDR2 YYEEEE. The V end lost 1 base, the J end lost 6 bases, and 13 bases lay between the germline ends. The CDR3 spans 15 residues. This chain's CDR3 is CASSLLRDGDEKLFF. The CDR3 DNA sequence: TGTGCCAGCAGCTTGCTGCGGGATGGTGATGAAAAACTGTTTTTT.

The CDR3 reads CAWSEWGQEGSPLHF. CDR3 nucleotides: TGTGCCTGGAGTGAATGGGGACAGGAGGGTTCACCCCTCCACTTT. The chain couples TRBV30 to TRBJ1-6, with 8 bases identical to TRBD1. Germline V gene data show CDR1 as GTSNPN and CDR2 as SVGIG (reference sequence). The CDR3 spans 15 residues. Losses at the gene ends were 1 base for V and 9 bases for J; bases not matched to a gene: 8.

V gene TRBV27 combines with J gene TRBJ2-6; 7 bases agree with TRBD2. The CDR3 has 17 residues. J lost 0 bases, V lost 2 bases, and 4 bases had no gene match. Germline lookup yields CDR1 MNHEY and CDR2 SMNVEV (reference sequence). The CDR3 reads CASSLNPSGSGANVLTF. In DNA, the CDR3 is TGTGCCAGCAGTTTAAACCCTAGCGGCTCTGGGGCCAACGTCCTGACTTTC.

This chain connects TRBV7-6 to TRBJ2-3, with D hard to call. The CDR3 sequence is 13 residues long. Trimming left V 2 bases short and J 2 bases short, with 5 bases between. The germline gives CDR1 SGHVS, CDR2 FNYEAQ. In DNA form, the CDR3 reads TGTGCCAGCAGCTTACTTCCCACAGATACGCAGTATTTT. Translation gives CASSLLPTDTQYF. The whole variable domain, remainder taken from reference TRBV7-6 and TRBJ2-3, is GAGVSQSPRYKVTKRGQDVALRCDPISGHVSLYWYRQALGQGPEFLTYFNYEAQQDKSGLPNDRFSAERPEGSISTLTIQRTEQRDSAMYRCASSLLPTDTQYFGPGTRLTVL.

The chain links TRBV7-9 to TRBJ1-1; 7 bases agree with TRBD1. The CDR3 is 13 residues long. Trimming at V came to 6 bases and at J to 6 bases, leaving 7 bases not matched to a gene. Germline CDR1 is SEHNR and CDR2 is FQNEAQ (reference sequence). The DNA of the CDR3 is TGTGCCAGCAGAGTAGGGGGCGCGGCTGAAGCTTTCTTT. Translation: CASRVGGAAEAFF. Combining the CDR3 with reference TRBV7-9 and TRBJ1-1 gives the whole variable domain DTGVSQNPRHKITKRGQNVTFRCDPISEHNRLYWYRQTLGQGPEFLTYFQNEAQLEKSRLLSDRFSAERPKGSFSTLEIQRTEQGDSAMYLCASRVGGAAEAFFGQGTRLTVV.

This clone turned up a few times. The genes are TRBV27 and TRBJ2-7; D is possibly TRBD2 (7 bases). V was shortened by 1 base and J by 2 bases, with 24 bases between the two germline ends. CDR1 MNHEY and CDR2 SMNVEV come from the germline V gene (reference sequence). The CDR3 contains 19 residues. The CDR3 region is CASSLWGGGQGRFAYEQYF. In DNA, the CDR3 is TGTGCCAGCAGTTTATGGGGGGGCGGGCAGGGACGGTTCGCCTACGAGCAGTACTTC.

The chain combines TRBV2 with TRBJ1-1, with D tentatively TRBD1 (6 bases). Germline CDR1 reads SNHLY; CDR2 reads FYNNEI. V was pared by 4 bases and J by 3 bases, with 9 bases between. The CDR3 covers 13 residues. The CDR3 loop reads CASSVAGDTEAFF. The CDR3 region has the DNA TGTGCCAGCAGTGTGGCAGGGGACACTGAAGCTTTCTTT.

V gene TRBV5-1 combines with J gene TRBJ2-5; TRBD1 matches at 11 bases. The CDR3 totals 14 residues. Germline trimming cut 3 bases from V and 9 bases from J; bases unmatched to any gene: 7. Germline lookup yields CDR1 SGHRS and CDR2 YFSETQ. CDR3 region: CASSSDGTGGAQYF. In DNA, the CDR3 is TGCGCCAGCAGCTCAGACGGGACAGGGGGGGCCCAGTACTTC.

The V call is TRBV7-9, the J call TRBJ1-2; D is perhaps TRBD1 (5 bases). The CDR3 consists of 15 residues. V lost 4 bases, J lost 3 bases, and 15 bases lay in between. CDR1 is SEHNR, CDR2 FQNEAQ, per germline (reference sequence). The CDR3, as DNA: TGTGCCAGCAGCTGGGGACTCCAGGTGGACTATGGCTACACCTTC. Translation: CASSWGLQVDYGYTF.

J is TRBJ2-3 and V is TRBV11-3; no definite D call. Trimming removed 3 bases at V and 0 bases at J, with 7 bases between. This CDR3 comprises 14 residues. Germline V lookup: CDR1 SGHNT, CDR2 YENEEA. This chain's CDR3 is CASSLQTSTDTQYF. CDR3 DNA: TGTGCCAGCAGCTTGCAGACTAGCACAGATACGCAGTATTTT.

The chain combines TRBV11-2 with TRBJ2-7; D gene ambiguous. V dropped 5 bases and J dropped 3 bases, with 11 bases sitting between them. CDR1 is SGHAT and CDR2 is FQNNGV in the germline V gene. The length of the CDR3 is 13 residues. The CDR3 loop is CASSTRFGYEQYF. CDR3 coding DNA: TGTGCCAGCAGCACCCGTTTCGGCTACGAGCAGTACTTC.

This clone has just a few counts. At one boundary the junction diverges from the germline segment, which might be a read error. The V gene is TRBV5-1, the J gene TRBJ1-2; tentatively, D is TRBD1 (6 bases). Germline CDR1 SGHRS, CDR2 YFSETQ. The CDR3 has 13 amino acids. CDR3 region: CASSIGQHYGYPF. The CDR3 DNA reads TGCGCCAGCAGCATAGGACAGCACTATGGCTACCCCTTC. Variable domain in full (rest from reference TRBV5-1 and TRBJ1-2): KAGVTQTPRYLIKTRGQQVTLSCSPISGHRSVSWYQQTPGQGLQFLFEYFSETQRNKGNFPGRFSGRQFSNSRSEMNVSTLELGDSALYLCASSIGQHYGYPFGSGTRLTVV.

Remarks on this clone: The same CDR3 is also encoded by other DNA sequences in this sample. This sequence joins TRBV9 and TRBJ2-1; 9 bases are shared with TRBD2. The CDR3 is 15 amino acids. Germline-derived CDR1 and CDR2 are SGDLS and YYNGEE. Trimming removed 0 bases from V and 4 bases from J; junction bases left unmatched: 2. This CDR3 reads CASSVASGGYNEQFF. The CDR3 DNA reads TGTGCCAGCAGCGTAGCAAGCGGGGGGTACAATGAGCAGTTCTTC.

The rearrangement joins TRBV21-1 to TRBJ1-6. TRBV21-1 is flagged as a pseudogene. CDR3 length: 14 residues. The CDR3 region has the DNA TGTGCCAGCAGCCAGCGACTAAATAATTCACCCCTCCACTTT. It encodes CASSQRLNNSPLHF.

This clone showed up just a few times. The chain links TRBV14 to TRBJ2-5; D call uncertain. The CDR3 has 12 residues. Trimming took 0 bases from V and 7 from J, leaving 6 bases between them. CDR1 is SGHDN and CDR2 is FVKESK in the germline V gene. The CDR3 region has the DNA TGTGCCAGCAGCCAAGATCGCGGGACCCAGTACTTC. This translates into CASSQDRGTQYF. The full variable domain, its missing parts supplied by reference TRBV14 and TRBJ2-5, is EAGVTQFPSHSVIEKGQTVTLRCDPISGHDNLYWYRRVMGKEIKFLLHFVKESKQDESGMPNNRFLAERTGGTYSTLKVQPAELEDSGVYFCASSQDRGTQYFGPGTRLLVL.